The 22 T cell receptor beta chains given below trace back to one sample, sequenced in a study of T cell responses to AZD1222 COVID-19 vaccine. Clones were sequenced by immunoSEQ multiplex PCR, and TCRdb holds only the in-frame ones, with some missing. The sample records about 110,000 clones, roughly 93% being singletons. Material: peripheral blood, obtained 28 days after the second AZD1222 dose. The receptors originated from an adult who received the AZD1222 COVID-19 vaccine.

This rearrangement joins TRBV7-8 to TRBJ1-2, with D maybe TRBD1 (6 bases). This CDR3 comprises 13 residues. Germline CDR1 and CDR2: SGHVS and FQNEAQ. The germline V and J ends were trimmed by 3 bases and 5 bases, with 10 bases remaining between them. The CDR3 DNA follows: TGTGCCAGCAGCTTCGAGGACAGTTATGGCTACACCTTC. Protein sequence: CASSFEDSYGYTF. The full variable domain, in which reference TRBV7-8 and TRBJ1-2 provide the parts outside the CDR3, is GAGVSQSPRYKVAKRGQDVALRCDPISGHVSLFWYQQALGQGPEFLTYFQNEAQLDKSGLPSDRFFAERPEGSVSTLKIQRTQQEDSAVYLCASSFEDSYGYTFGSGTRLTVV.

This chain joins TRBV18 and TRBJ1-1; 10 bases are shared with TRBD1. The CDR3 runs to 16 residues. The J segment lost 4 bases and the V segment lost 2 bases, leaving 7 bases of the junction unmatched. Germline CDR1 is KGHSH and CDR2 is LQKENI. DNA for the CDR3: TGTGCCAGCTCACCATTCCGGGACAGGGGTGCCACTGAAGCTTTCTTT. Protein: CASSPFRDRGATEAFF.

The chain recombines TRBV18 with TRBJ1-4; D not certain. The CDR3 consists of 15 residues. V lost 0 bases and J 5 bases, leaving 10 bases between the germline ends. Germline values: CDR1 KGHSH, CDR2 LQKENI. This CDR3 reads CASSPPGTGNEKLFF. CDR3 bases: TGTGCCAGCTCACCACCCGGCACCGGAAATGAAAAACTGTTTTTT.

This rearrangement joins TRBV5-1 to TRBJ2-7; D is possibly TRBD1 or TRBD2 (6 bases each). CDR1 SGHRS and CDR2 YFSETQ come from the germline V gene. The ends were cut back, 2 bases at V and 7 bases at J, with 19 bases in the middle. This CDR3 contains 15 residues. The CDR3 protein is CASSLYGGRVREQYF. In DNA form, the CDR3 reads TGCGCCAGCAGCTTATATGGGGGGCGCGTCCGGGAGCAGTACTTC.

This chain connects TRBV5-1 to TRBJ1-2; D is uncertain. The length of the CDR3 is 12 residues. From germline, CDR1 is SGHRS and CDR2 YFSETQ. Trimming took off 0 bases at V and 5 bases at J, with 5 bases between the two ends. The CDR3 nucleotides read TGCGCCAGCAGCTTGGGCGTTTATGGCTACACCTTC. As protein: CASSLGVYGYTF.

This sequence joins TRBV5-4 and TRBJ1-1, with 8 bases matching TRBD1. The CDR3 is 13 amino acids. Per the germline V gene, CDR1 is SGHNT and CDR2 is YYREEE (reference sequence). Trimming removed 2 bases from V and 7 bases from J; junction bases left unmatched: 4. The CDR3 DNA reads TGTGCCAGCAGCTTACAGGGGGTAAATGAAGCTTTCTTT. This translates into CASSLQGVNEAFF.

The J gene is TRBJ1-2, the V gene TRBV19; D possibly corresponds to TRBD1 (6 bases). Germline V gene data show CDR1 as LNHDA and CDR2 as SQIVND (reference sequence). V was shortened by 5 bases and J by 10 bases, with 20 bases between the two germline ends. The CDR3 contains 14 residues. As DNA, the CDR3 is TGTGCCAGTAGTGATCAGGGGCCGCTCCGGGTCTACACCTTC. Its translation: CASSDQGPLRVYTF. Together with reference TRBV19 and TRBJ1-2, the CDR3 gives the full variable domain: DGGITQSPKYLFRKEGQNVTLSCEQNLNHDAMYWYRQDPGQGLRLIYYSQIVNDFQKGDIAEGYSVSREKKESFPLTVTSAQKNPTAFYLCASSDQGPLRVYTFGSGTRLTVV.

V is TRBV3-1 (or the pseudogene TRBV3-2) and J is TRBJ1-1; 9 bases are a match to TRBD1. Trimming removed 0 bases from V and 5 bases from J; junction bases left unmatched: 7. The CDR3 loop spans 16 amino acids. Germline lookup yields CDR1 LGHDT and CDR2 YNNKEL (reference sequence). The CDR3 sequence is CASSQEQDRGWTEAFF. The CDR3 DNA reads as TGTGCCAGCAGCCAAGAGCAGGACAGGGGATGGACTGAAGCTTTCTTT.

This chain connects TRBV4-1 to TRBJ1-1; D is possibly TRBD1 (5 bases). From germline, CDR1 is MGHRA and CDR2 YSYEKL. The CDR3 is made up of 17 amino acids. Deletions cut 3 bases from V and 0 bases from J, with 17 bases between. CDR3 loop: CASSQTVPGQLNTEAFF. The CDR3 DNA is TGCGCCAGCAGCCAGACAGTACCCGGACAACTGAACACTGAAGCTTTCTTT.

This rearrangement joins TRBV5-4 to TRBJ1-1, with D possibly matching TRBD1 (6 bases). V dropped 4 bases and J dropped 4 bases, with 14 bases sitting between them. CDR1 SGHNT and CDR2 YYREEE come from the germline V gene (reference sequence). This CDR3 has 14 residues. CDR3 loop: CASSNPGGPTEAFF. As DNA, the CDR3 is TGTGCCAGCAGCAACCCCGGGGGCCCCACTGAAGCTTTCTTT.

This rearrangement joins TRBV7-2 to TRBJ2-3, with 7 bases matching TRBD2. V shed 0 bases, J shed 0 bases, and the junction held 6 bases outside the gene matches. Germline CDR1 SGHTA, CDR2 FQGNSA. The CDR3 runs 17 residues. CDR3 coding DNA: TGTGCCAGCAGCTTAGCTCGACTAGCAGTCAGCACAGATACGCAGTATTTT. This encodes CASSLARLAVSTDTQYF. The whole variable domain, remainder taken from reference TRBV7-2 and TRBJ2-3, is GAGVSQSPSNKVTEKGKDVELRCDPISGHTALYWYRQSLGQGLEFLIYFQGNSAPDKSGLPSDRFSAERTGGSVSTLTIQRTQQEDSAVYLCASSLARLAVSTDTQYFGPGTRLTVL.

This clone occurred many times. CDR3 nucleotide sequence: TGTGCCAGCAGTGATCAAATACAGGGATCAGAGACCCAGTACTTC. This sequence encodes CASSDQIQGSETQYF. The chain has TRBV6-1 and TRBJ2-5; tentative D call: TRBD1 (6 bases). V lost 3 bases, J lost 4 bases, and 15 bases lay in between. The CDR3 is 15 amino acids. Germline CDR1 MNHNS, CDR2 SASEGT.

The rearrangement links TRBV5-4 to TRBJ1-1; D unresolved. Germline V lookup: CDR1 SGHNT, CDR2 YYREEE (reference sequence). With 0 bases removed from V and 1 base from J, the gap between germline ends came to 4 bases. The CDR3 spans 13 residues. CDR3 amino acids: CASSLERNTEAFF. CDR3 DNA sequence: TGTGCCAGCAGCTTGGAGAGGAACACTGAAGCTTTCTTT.

This chain uses TRBV3-1 (or the pseudogene TRBV3-2) with TRBJ2-1; 11 bases line up with TRBD2. The CDR3 is 18 residues long. CDR1 is LGHDT, CDR2 YNNKEL, per germline (reference sequence). Trimming took 4 bases from V and 1 from J; bases not matched to a gene: 9. In DNA, the CDR3 is TGTGCCAGCAGCCGAGTCCTTAGCGGGAGGGTATCCTACAATGAGCAGTTCTTC. Translated: CASSRVLSGRVSYNEQFF.

The gene calls are TRBV6-5 and TRBJ1-3; D call uncertain. V was trimmed by 5 bases and J by 6 bases, leaving 5 bases between them. There are 11 residues in the CDR3. The germline gives CDR1 MNHEY, CDR2 SVGAGI. The CDR3 DNA follows: TGTGCCAGCAGTAACGTAAACACCATATATTTT. Its protein is CASSNVNTIYF.

This chain connects TRBV18 to TRBJ2-7; TRBD1 is a possible D gene (6 bases). Germline values: CDR1 KGHSH, CDR2 LQKENI. V lost 5 bases and J 7 bases, leaving 12 bases between the germline ends. The CDR3 is 12 amino acids. CDR3 in DNA: TGTGCCAGCTCATCTTCAGGGGTTGAGCAGTACTTC. This gives the protein CASSSSGVEQYF.

The J gene is TRBJ1-1, the V gene TRBV11-2, with D unclear. There are 14 residues in the CDR3. Germline lookup yields CDR1 SGHAT and CDR2 FQNNGV. V was clipped by 1 base and J by 7 bases, with 13 bases between them. In nucleotides, the CDR3 is TGTGCCAGCAGCTTAGGCGGAGGACTGCGTGAAGCTTTCTTT. Translated: CASSLGGGLREAFF.

The chain has TRBV3-1 (or the pseudogene TRBV3-2) and TRBJ1-1, with D possibly TRBD1 on 6 matching bases. V was trimmed by 4 bases and J by 1 base, leaving 10 bases between them. The germline V gene encodes CDR1 LGHDT and CDR2 YNNKEL (reference sequence). The CDR3 has 14 amino acids. CDR3 sequence reads: CASSRAGENTEAFF. CDR3 sequence (DNA): TGTGCCAGCAGCCGGGCAGGGGAGAACACTGAAGCTTTCTTT.

This clone was seen once. The V call is TRBV19, the J call TRBJ1-1; 8 positions match TRBD1. CDR1 and CDR2 from the germline V gene are LNHDA and SQIVND (reference sequence). CDR3 length equals 15 residues. V trimming: 6 bases; J trimming: 1 base; junction bases outside the gene matches: 7. The CDR3 coding sequence is TGTGCCAGTAGCGATTACAGGGGGGGGAACACTGAAGCTTTCTTT. Its translation: CASSDYRGGNTEAFF.

The rearrangement links TRBV6-5 to TRBJ2-7, with 7 bases identical to TRBD1. This CDR3 spans 14 amino acids. The ends lost 6 bases at V and 6 bases at J; junction bases unmatched: 11. The germline CDR1 and CDR2 sequences are MNHEY and SVGAGI. CDR3 in DNA: TGTGCCAGCAGCCCGCAGACAGGGTACGGCGAGCAGTACTTC. Its protein product is CASSPQTGYGEQYF.

The rearrangement links TRBV18 to TRBJ1-1; D is unresolved. CDR1 and CDR2 (germline): KGHSH, LQKENI. Deletions cut 0 bases from V and 0 bases from J, with 2 bases between. CDR3 length equals 13 residues. This chain's CDR3 is CASSPPVNTEAFF. The CDR3 nucleotides are TGTGCCAGCTCACCACCGGTGAACACTGAAGCTTTCTTT.

CDR3 DNA: TGTGCCAGCAGTGAAAACGGGGGTCTCTACAATGAGCAGTTCTTC. Translating it yields CASSENGGLYNEQFF. The chain joins TRBV2 to TRBJ2-1, with D maybe TRBD2 (6 bases). Between the trimmed V and J ends, which lost 2 bases and 3 bases, there was a span of 11 bases. Germline-derived CDR1 and CDR2 are SNHLY and FYNNEI. CDR3 size: 15 residues.